The following is a TCR beta chain sequence with its context. The sample belongs to a study of blood T cell repertoires in COVID-19. At the level of the study: T cells, B-cell-depleted T cells, or PBMCs provided the cDNA or gDNA that served as material.

CDR3 length: 14 amino acids. The germline gives CDR1 LNHDA, CDR2 SQIVND (reference sequence). V lost 6 bases, J lost 5 bases, and 15 bases lay in between. Sequencing used immunoSEQ multiplex PCR; TCRdb keeps in-frame clones, though not all of them. The sample holds about 190,000 clones; approximately 79% are singletons and the top ten take over 10%. The TCR was taken from a woman between 45 and 60 years old with acute or convalescent COVID-19. Sequencing used peripheral blood. V gene TRBV19 combines with J gene TRBJ2-3; D may be TRBD2 (7 bases). CDR3 nucleotides: TGTGCCAGTAGCCGGGGGGTAGGGGGAGATACGCAGTATTTT. This gives the protein CASSRGVGGDTQYF.